One and the same sample provided the 20 T cell receptor beta chains below, sequenced in a study of neurological immune-mediated disorders. Time point specified: longitudinal time-point 2. Via MiXCR, TCRdb re-called the 5' RACE reads, giving one row per CDR3 protein. The sample yields about 90,000 distinct CDR3 sequences, under 15% seen once. The sequenced sample was PBMCs. These TCRs come from a female donor with HTLV-1-associated myelopathy (HAM/TSP).

The chain joins TRBV5-1 to TRBJ2-1; 7 bases map to TRBD1. Germline V gene data show CDR1 as SGHRS and CDR2 as YFSETQ. The CDR3 consists of 14 residues. V was clipped by 4 bases and J by 8 bases; unmatched bases: 9. CDR3 sequence: CASSKDRNVYEQFF. CDR3 coding DNA: TGCGCCAGCAGCAAGGACAGGAACGTCTATGAGCAGTTCTTC.

The chain links TRBV12-3 or TRBV12-4 to TRBJ1-1, with unresolved D. This CDR3 is built from 13 residues. The V end lost 7 bases, the J end lost 1 base, and 10 bases lay between the germline ends. Here the CDR3 reads CASTPDQNTEAFF. The CDR3, as DNA: TGTGCCAGCACCCCGGATCAGAACACTGAAGCTTTCTTT.

This clonotype was detected many times. The chain recombines TRBV28 with TRBJ2-3; D call uncertain. CDR1 and CDR2 (germline): MDHEN, SYDVKM. The CDR3 runs 13 residues. Trimming shortened V by 4 bases and J by 6 bases, and 11 bases separated the two germline ends. This chain's CDR3 is CASSSIAVDTQYF. As DNA, the CDR3 is TGTGCCAGCAGTTCAATAGCTGTCGATACGCAGTATTTT.

The CDR3 protein is CASSLEVWNTEAFF. CDR3 nucleotides: TGCGCCAGCAGCTTGGAAGTATGGAACACTGAAGCTTTCTTT. The chain couples TRBV5-1 to TRBJ1-1; D gene unclear. The CDR3 extends over 14 amino acids. Deletions cut 0 bases from V and 1 base from J, with 7 bases between. Germline loops: CDR1 SGHRS, CDR2 YFSETQ. The entire variable domain, with the rest obtained from reference TRBV5-1 and TRBJ1-1, is as follows: KAGVTQTPRYLIKTRGQQVTLSCSPISGHRSVSWYQQTPGQGLQFLFEYFSETQRNKGNFPGRFSGRQFSNSRSEMNVSTLELGDSALYLCASSLEVWNTEAFFGQGTRLTVV.

The rearrangement links TRBV6-5 to TRBJ2-7; 11 bases line up with TRBD2. The V segment lost 5 bases and the J segment 7 bases; nucleotides outside the gene matches: 7. The germline V gene has CDR1 MNHEY and CDR2 SVGAGI. The CDR3 sequence is 14 residues long. In DNA form, the CDR3 reads TGTGCCAGCAGTGCCCTAGCGGGGGGTCAGGAGCAGTACTTC. It yields the protein CASSALAGGQEQYF.

This chain links TRBV5-1 with TRBJ2-1; perhaps TRBD2 as D (5 bases). V was cut by 6 bases and J by 6 bases, with 7 bases left in between. Germline CDR1 reads SGHRS; CDR2 reads YFSETQ. The CDR3 has 11 residues. The CDR3 DNA follows: TGCGCCAGCAATGCGGGCAATGAGCAGTTCTTC. It encodes CASNAGNEQFF.

This clonotype was detected ten times or more. V usage is TRBV4-2 and J usage is TRBJ2-1; tentatively, D is TRBD2 (7 bases). CDR3 length: 19 residues. With 0 bases removed from V and 3 bases from J, the gap between germline ends came to 21 bases. Germline assignment: CDR1 LGHNA and CDR2 YNFKEQ. For the CDR3, the DNA is TGTGCCAGCAGCCAAGAATCTGATGGAGTGGGGGGGCTCTACAATGAGCAGTTCTTC. Protein product: CASSQESDGVGGLYNEQFF.

This clonotype was seen at least ten times. J is TRBJ2-7 and V is TRBV7-8; unclear D gene. This CDR3 has 14 residues. CDR1 and CDR2 (germline): SGHVS, FQNEAQ. The V end lost 2 bases, the J end lost 6 bases, and 14 bases lay between the germline ends. CDR3 DNA: TGTGCCAGCAGCTTAAGGGCGGACCTTCCCGAGCAGTACTTC. It translates to CASSLRADLPEQYF.

This clonotype appeared many times. J is TRBJ2-2 and V is TRBV7-2; no firm D call. V gave up 5 bases and J gave up 6 bases, with 13 bases separating them. This CDR3 contains 14 residues. The germline V gene has CDR1 SGHTA and CDR2 FQGNSA. This CDR3 reads CASSPQLNSGELFF. The CDR3 bases are TGTGCCAGCAGCCCCCAACTCAATTCCGGGGAGCTGTTTTTT.

This chain links TRBV24-1 with TRBJ1-2; D remains unclear. Trimming pared 2 bases from V and 5 bases from J, leaving 8 bases between. CDR1 is KGHDR, CDR2 SFDVKD, per germline. The CDR3 loop spans 13 amino acids. The CDR3 coding sequence is TGTGCCACCAGTGATTGGGGAAGTTATGGCTACACCTTC. Residues: CATSDWGSYGYTF.

This clonotype was detected many times. The genes are TRBV5-1 and TRBJ2-3; a weak D match, TRBD1 (5 bases). The CDR3 covers 14 residues. The V gene's germline CDR1 is SGHRS and CDR2 YFSETQ. The V and J ends lost 3 bases and 2 bases respectively, with 10 bases between them. CDR3 sequence (DNA): TGCGCCAGCAGCTCCTGGACATCCACAGATACGCAGTATTTT. Amino acid sequence: CASSSWTSTDTQYF. The variable domain in full, completed from reference TRBV5-1 and TRBJ2-3, reads KAGVTQTPRYLIKTRGQQVTLSCSPISGHRSVSWYQQTPGQGLQFLFEYFSETQRNKGNFPGRFSGRQFSNSRSEMNVSTLELGDSALYLCASSSWTSTDTQYFGPGTRLTVL.

This clonotype occurred many times. J is TRBJ1-2 and V is TRBV10-1; a possible D gene is TRBD1 (6 bases). Looked up from germline, CDR1 is WNHNN and CDR2 is SYGVQD (reference sequence). The CDR3 has 16 amino acids. Trimming pared 0 bases from V and 0 bases from J, leaving 11 bases between. The CDR3 is CASSESRQEPNYGYTF. In DNA, the CDR3 is TGCGCCAGCAGTGAGTCGAGACAGGAGCCTAACTATGGCTACACCTTC.

Ten or more counts support this clonotype. The gene calls are TRBV11-2 and TRBJ2-7; D gene unclear. V was pared by 7 bases and J by 2 bases, with 9 bases between. Looked up from germline, CDR1 is SGHAT and CDR2 is FQNNGV. The CDR3 length is 12 residues. The chain's CDR3 is CASTLGPYEQYF. The CDR3 DNA reads as TGTGCCAGCACCCTAGGGCCCTACGAGCAGTACTTC.

This clonotype has a count of ten or more. The chain has TRBV28 and TRBJ2-1; D remains ambiguous. Trimming pared 2 bases from V and 1 base from J, leaving 9 bases between. The length of the CDR3 is 15 residues. CDR1 and CDR2 (germline): MDHEN, SYDVKM. CDR3 sequence reads: CASSLRTFSYNEQFF. CDR3 bases: TGTGCCAGCAGTTTAAGGACCTTTTCCTACAATGAGCAGTTCTTC. Full variable domain (outside the CDR3, taken from reference TRBV28 and TRBJ2-1): DVKVTQSSRYLVKRTGEKVFLECVQDMDHENMFWYRQDPGLGLRLIYFSYDVKMKEKGDIPEGYSVSREKKERFSLILESASTNQTSMYLCASSLRTFSYNEQFFGPGTRLTVL.

This chain links TRBV6-6 with TRBJ2-7, with D unclear. V dropped 6 bases and J dropped 3 bases, with 12 bases sitting between them. CDR1 MNHNY and CDR2 SVGAGI come from the germline V gene (reference sequence). The CDR3 is 13 amino acids. CDR3 residues: CASRPEQSYEQYF. The DNA of the CDR3 is TGTGCCAGCAGACCGGAACAGAGCTACGAGCAGTACTTC.

This clonotype was detected many times. Written as DNA, the CDR3 is TGTGCCAGCATCAGACTTACGGATGTAACTGCCGATCAGCCCCAGCATTTT. It is translated as CASIRLTDVTADQPQHF. The chain uses TRBV6-6 and TRBJ1-5; D ambiguous. This CDR3 comprises 17 residues. CDR1 MNHNY and CDR2 SVGAGI come from the germline V gene (reference sequence). V was cut by 7 bases and J by 5 bases, with 24 bases left in between.

The chain links TRBV29-1 to TRBJ1-5; D is undetermined. The length of the CDR3 is 12 residues. CDR1 is SQVTM, CDR2 ANQGSEA, per germline. V lost 6 bases and J lost 2, with 8 bases in between. CDR3 region: CSVGLRNQPQHF. Here the CDR3 DNA reads TGCAGCGTGGGTCTCCGCAATCAGCCCCAGCATTTT.

This clonotype was detected many times. This chain connects TRBV15 to TRBJ1-2; D is possibly TRBD1 (5 bases). The CDR3 consists of 14 residues. Germline CDR1 reads LNHNV; CDR2 reads YYDKDF (reference sequence). Trimming stripped 2 bases from V and 2 bases from J, with 9 bases between. DNA for the CDR3: TGTGCCACCAGCAGATTACAGGTCAACTATGGCTACACCTTC. Residues: CATSRLQVNYGYTF. The full variable domain, with the rest looked up from reference TRBV15 and TRBJ1-2, is DAMVIQNPRYQVTQFGKPVTLSCSQTLNHNVMYWYQQKSSQAPKLLFHYYDKDFNNEADTPDNFQSRRPNTSFCFLDIRSPGLGDTAMYLCATSRLQVNYGYTFGSGTRLTVV.

This clonotype was counted many times. This chain links TRBV2 with TRBJ2-6, with D unclear. The germline V gene has CDR1 SNHLY and CDR2 FYNNEI. CDR3 length equals 13 residues. V lost 6 bases, J lost 0 bases, and 3 bases lay in between. CDR3 loop: CASRDSGANVLTF. The CDR3 DNA reads TGTGCCAGCAGGGACTCTGGGGCCAACGTCCTGACTTTC.

This clonotype was found many times. The rearrangement uses TRBV7-9 and TRBJ2-1; D is ambiguous. Trimming cost V 5 bases and J 7 bases, with 12 bases left between them. Germline values: CDR1 SEHNR, CDR2 FQNEAQ (reference sequence). This CDR3 region has 13 residues. The CDR3 sequence: CASSHPGGNEQFF. DNA of the CDR3: TGTGCCAGCAGCCACCCGGGTGGGAATGAGCAGTTCTTC.